A selection of T cell receptor beta chains follows, all from one sample in a study of blood T cell repertoires in COVID-19. The method was immunoSEQ multiplex PCR; TCRdb's version includes in-frame clones alone and lacks a portion of them. The sample yields tens of thousands of clones, approximately 81% seen once. Sample: peripheral blood. All receptors derive from a woman in her sixties with acute or convalescent COVID-19. The CDR3 runs from the conserved cysteine through the conserved F or W. A D gene is named only where the DNA matches it firmly. The listing skips clone size in some rows; elsewhere it reads once, few, many or a size class.

j_call clone_size v_call d_call cdr3_aa cdr3_nt
TRBJ2-3 - TRBV19 - CASSMVGSLADTQYF TGTGCCAGTAGTATGGTCGGGTCTCTTGCGGATACGCAGTATTTT
TRBJ2-1 - TRBV5-1 TRBD1 CASSLAGVRGLAGSYNEQFF TGCGCCAGCAGCTTGGCCGGTGTCAGGGGGCTCGCGGGGTCCTACAATGAGCAGTTCTTC
TRBJ1-2 - TRBV6-5 - CASNPGAGIYGYTF TGTGCCAGCAACCCAGGGGCAGGGATCTATGGCTACACCTTC
TRBJ1-2 many TRBV5-1 - CASSLAGNDGYTF TGCGCCAGCAGCTTGGCAGGGAACGATGGCTACACCTTC
TRBJ2-5 - TRBV29-1 TRBD1 CSVGTTGGQETQYF TGCAGCGTTGGAACGACAGGGGGGCAAGAGACCCAGTACTTC
TRBJ2-4 - TRBV6-5 - CASTSLENIQYF TGTGCCAGCACATCACTAGAAAACATTCAGTACTTC
TRBJ2-5 - TRBV3-1/TRBV3-2 TRBD1 CASSQDSGGQGYF TGTGCCAGCAGCCAAGATTCGGGGGGACAGGGTTACTTC
TRBJ1-5 few TRBV6-5 TRBD1 CASSETGVINQPQHF TGTGCCAGCAGCGAGACAGGGGTCATCAATCAGCCCCAGCATTTT
TRBJ1-6 - TRBV19 TRBD1 CASRTGTVNSPLHF TGTGCCAGCCGAACCGGGACAGTGAATTCACCCCTCCACTTT
TRBJ1-4 few TRBV4-1 TRBD1 CASSQDEGAVKLFF TGCGCCAGCAGCCAAGATGAGGGGGCAGTAAAACTGTTTTTT
TRBJ1-1 - TRBV11-2 - CASSLIRGSTEAFF TGTGCCAGCAGCTTAATTCGAGGGAGCACTGAAGCTTTCTTT
TRBJ2-5 - TRBV19 TRBD1 CASSTWDSPQETQYF TGTGCCAGTAGTACCTGGGACAGCCCACAAGAGACCCAGTACTTC
TRBJ1-3 - TRBV18 - CASSPFQGTSGNTIYF TGTGCCAGCTCACCATTTCAGGGAACCTCTGGAAACACCATATATTTT
TRBJ2-5 - TRBV5-1 - CASSSGPQGETQYF TGCGCCAGCAGCTCCGGGCCCCAGGGGGAGACCCAGTACTTC
TRBJ1-2 - TRBV3-1/TRBV3-2 - CASSQDSWTANYGYTF TGTGCCAGCAGCCAAGATAGTTGGACAGCTAACTATGGCTACACCTTC
TRBJ2-1 - TRBV7-2 TRBD2 CASSSSGGYNEQFF TGTGCCAGCAGCTCTAGCGGGGGGTACAATGAGCAGTTCTTC
TRBJ1-3 - TRBV24-1 TRBD1 CATSEAGQGNGNTIYF TGTGCCACCAGTGAAGCGGGACAGGGTAATGGAAACACCATATATTTT
TRBJ1-5 - TRBV7-2 - CASSLGVGPGHF TGTGCCAGCAGCTTAGGCGTGGGCCCCGGGCATTTT
TRBJ2-3 - TRBV24-1 - CATSRGDLRTDTQYF TGTGCCACCTCCAGGGGCGATCTCCGCACAGATACGCAGTATTTT
TRBJ1-1 - TRBV9 - CASSGLGGLEAFF TGTGCCAGCAGCGGTCTAGGGGGTCTTGAAGCTTTCTTT
TRBJ2-1 - TRBV5-6 TRBD2 CASSSGGVNYNEQFF TGTGCCAGCAGCAGCGGGGGGGTAAATTACAATGAGCAGTTCTTC
TRBJ1-1 - TRBV7-3 - CASSLNGGEGTEAFF TGTGCCAGCAGCTTAAATGGCGGGGAGGGGACTGAAGCTTTCTTT
TRBJ2-1 - TRBV3-1/TRBV3-2 - CASSPGLIGEQFF TGTGCCAGCAGCCCCGGACTAATCGGTGAGCAGTTCTTC
TRBJ1-5 - TRBV3-1/TRBV3-2 - CASSQGRGRGNQPQHF TGTGCCAGCAGCCAAGGCAGGGGAAGAGGCAATCAGCCCCAGCATTTT
TRBJ1-6 - TRBV28 - CASTDRSSYNSPLHF TGTGCCAGCACAGACAGAAGCTCCTATAATTCACCCCTCCACTTT
TRBJ2-2 once TRBV29-1 TRBD1 CSVGGTGATGELFF TGCAGCGTAGGTGGGACAGGGGCCACCGGGGAGCTGTTTTTT
TRBJ1-3 few TRBV5-1 - CASSLEQNSGNTIYF TGCGCCAGCAGCTTGGAACAGAACTCTGGAAACACCATATATTTT
TRBJ1-1 - TRBV5-6 - CASSTYRNTEAFF TGTGCCAGCAGCACTTACAGGAACACTGAAGCTTTCTTT